The 25 T cell receptor beta chains reported below all come from one sample, sequenced in a study of CD8 T cells in ankylosing spondylitis. In TCRdb, the 5' RACE reads were re-called with MiXCR into one record per CDR3 protein. The table has about 24,000 distinct CDR3 sequences, over 10% seen once; the top ten hold 35%. What was sequenced was blood. The receptor source for this set is a male donor with ankylosing spondylitis or in good health (not recorded which).

This rearrangement joins TRBV21-1 to TRBJ1-1. TRBV21-1 is deemed a pseudogene. The CDR3 covers 13 residues. CDR3 sequence: CASSKGWNTEAFF. The CDR3 nucleotides are TGTGCCAGCAGCAAGGGATGGAACACTGAAGCTTTCTTT.

Many counts were recorded for this clonotype. The V gene is TRBV7-2, the J gene TRBJ2-2; D is unresolved. The CDR3 extends over 16 amino acids. With 3 bases removed from V and 5 bases from J, the gap between germline ends came to 16 bases. The germline CDR1 and CDR2 sequences are SGHTA and FQGNSA. Written as DNA, the CDR3 is TGTGCCAGCAGCTTTAGTCACACCCTGAGAACCGGGGAGCTGTTTTTT. It encodes CASSFSHTLRTGELFF. Full variable domain (outside the CDR3, taken from reference TRBV7-2 and TRBJ2-2): GAGVSQSPSNKVTEKGKDVELRCDPISGHTALYWYRQSLGQGLEFLIYFQGNSAPDKSGLPSDRFSAERTGGSVSTLTIQRTQQEDSAVYLCASSFSHTLRTGELFFGEGSRLTVL.

This clonotype was observed a few times. The genes are TRBV11-2 and TRBJ1-1, with a tentative D call TRBD1 (5 bases). The CDR3 loop spans 15 amino acids. Germline V gene data show CDR1 as SGHAT and CDR2 as FQNNGV. The V end lost 7 bases, the J end lost 3 bases, and 18 bases lay between the germline ends. CDR3 region: CASNLWGDGDTEAFF. The CDR3 DNA is TGTGCCAGCAACCTGTGGGGGGACGGGGACACTGAAGCTTTCTTT.

This clonotype has at least ten counts. The V call is TRBV7-2, the J call TRBJ1-1; D possibly corresponds to TRBD1 (6 bases). Germline lookup yields CDR1 SGHTA and CDR2 FQGNSA. Trimming shortened V by 3 bases and J by 7 bases, and 18 bases separated the two germline ends. The CDR3 extends over 15 amino acids. The CDR3 spells CASSFSGGSGFEAFF. The CDR3 DNA is TGTGCCAGCAGCTTTTCTGGGGGCTCCGGGTTTGAAGCTTTCTTT.

This clonotype was found many times. This chain connects TRBV5-1 to TRBJ2-5; D might be TRBD1 or TRBD2, each matching 5 bases. This CDR3 is 12 amino acids long. Germline CDR1 and CDR2: SGHRS and YFSETQ. Deletions cut 4 bases from V and 5 bases from J, with 9 bases between. The CDR3 nucleotides read TGCGCCAGCAGCCGGGGCTATGAGACCCAGTACTTC. Translating gives CASSRGYETQYF. The full variable domain, rest sourced from reference TRBV5-1 and TRBJ2-5, is KAGVTQTPRYLIKTRGQQVTLSCSPISGHRSVSWYQQTPGQGLQFLFEYFSETQRNKGNFPGRFSGRQFSNSRSEMNVSTLELGDSALYLCASSRGYETQYFGPGTRLLVL.

This clonotype was counted many times. The V gene is TRBV7-9, the J gene TRBJ2-5; D could derive from TRBD1 or TRBD2 (5 bases each). V was cut by 5 bases and J by 2 bases, with 12 bases left in between. The length of the CDR3 is 14 residues. Germline assignment: CDR1 SEHNR and CDR2 FQNEAQ (reference sequence). The DNA for the CDR3 is TGTGCCAGCAGCCCTGGGGACGCACAAGAGACCCAGTACTTC. Encoded protein: CASSPGDAQETQYF.

Only a few counts were recorded for this clonotype. The V gene is TRBV6-4, the J gene TRBJ2-7; D ambiguous. Germline-derived CDR1 and CDR2 are MRHNA and SNTAGT. The CDR3 has 17 residues. Trimming took off 0 bases at V and 0 bases at J, with 15 bases between the two ends. CDR3 region: CASSDSRLHLTSYEQYV. CDR3 in DNA: TGTGCCAGCAGTGACTCGAGGCTACACCTAACCTCCTACGAGCAGTACGTC.

In this sample, this clonotype turned up a few times. J is TRBJ2-1 and V is TRBV7-2, with a tentative D call TRBD1 (5 bases). The CDR3 consists of 14 residues. V gave up 4 bases and J gave up 7 bases, with 14 bases separating them. Germline lookup yields CDR1 SGHTA and CDR2 FQGNSA. DNA of the CDR3: TGTGCCAGCAGCTCAGGGCCCTACGGGAATGAGCAGTTCTTC. This gives the protein CASSSGPYGNEQFF.

The table lists this clonotype with many counts. The chain couples TRBV6-2 or TRBV6-3 to TRBJ1-5; 12 bases are a match to TRBD1. The CDR3 covers 15 residues. Germline V CDR1 and CDR2: MNHEY, SVGEGT. V lost 7 bases to trimming and J lost 7 bases; unmatched junction nucleotides: 8. CDR3 amino acids: CASTRGQGAEQPQHF. The CDR3 coding sequence is TGTGCCAGCACTCGGGGACAGGGGGCTGAACAGCCCCAGCATTTT.

This clonotype was detected a few times. The chain uses TRBV27 and TRBJ1-5; 9 bases fit TRBD1. V shed 6 bases, J shed 9 bases, and the junction held 12 bases outside the gene matches. This CDR3 comprises 15 residues. Germline CDR1 MNHEY, CDR2 SMNVEV (reference sequence). The chain's CDR3 is CASRDGQGRAMPQHF. Here the CDR3 DNA reads TGTGCCAGCAGAGATGGACAGGGGCGTGCTATGCCCCAGCATTTT.

This sequence joins TRBV9 and TRBJ2-3; TRBD2 agrees at 8 bases. The CDR3 spans 15 residues. Trimming removed 3 bases from V and 6 bases from J; junction bases left unmatched: 9. Germline V lookup: CDR1 SGDLS, CDR2 YYNGEE. CDR3: CASSGGGTTWDTQYF. The DNA of the CDR3 is TGTGCCAGCAGCGGCGGGGGGACTACTTGGGATACGCAGTATTTT.

This clonotype was seen at least ten times. The chain employs TRBV7-2 and TRBJ2-5, with TRBD1 as a possible D gene (6 bases). The ends were cut back, 5 bases at V and 5 bases at J, with 9 bases in the middle. Germline loops: CDR1 SGHTA, CDR2 FQGNSA. This CDR3 region has 12 residues. CDR3 sequence: CASSPRGETQYF. The CDR3 bases are TGTGCCAGCAGCCCAAGGGGGGAGACCCAGTACTTC.

This chain uses TRBV19 with TRBJ1-1; maybe TRBD1 (5 bases). The V gene lost 6 bases and the J gene lost 3 bases, with 11 bases spanning the gap. In germline, CDR1 is LNHDA, CDR2 SQIVND (reference sequence). The CDR3 has 13 residues. CDR3 residues: CASSIWGDTEAFF. In DNA, the CDR3 is TGTGCCAGTAGCATTTGGGGGGACACTGAAGCTTTCTTT.

The sample holds many counts of this clonotype. The chain is built from TRBV3-1 and TRBJ2-1; D gene uncertain. This CDR3 has 12 residues. V was clipped by 5 bases and J by 9 bases, with 11 bases between them. Per the germline V gene, CDR1 is LGHDT and CDR2 is YNNKEL (reference sequence). The CDR3 here is CASSNQPIEQFF. In DNA form, the CDR3 reads TGTGCCAGCAGCAATCAGCCAATTGAGCAGTTCTTC.

Ten or more counts support this clonotype. The rearrangement uses TRBV7-2 and TRBJ1-2; D unresolved. V was pared by 1 base and J by 2 bases, with 5 bases between. From germline, CDR1 is SGHTA and CDR2 FQGNSA. The length of the CDR3 is 13 residues. The CDR3 sequence is CASSLGQNYGYTF. The CDR3 nucleotides read TGTGCCAGCAGCTTAGGTCAAAACTATGGCTACACCTTC.

This clonotype was observed at least ten times. The chain couples TRBV7-2 to TRBJ2-1, with 8 bases identical to TRBD1. The germline CDR1 and CDR2 sequences are SGHTA and FQGNSA. V shed 5 bases, J shed 9 bases, and the junction held 9 bases outside the gene matches. CDR3 length equals 14 residues. The CDR3 region is CASSEDTGGTEQFF. The CDR3 bases are TGTGCCAGCAGCGAAGACACAGGGGGTACTGAGCAGTTCTTC.

The table lists this clonotype with a count of one. The DNA of the CDR3 is TGTGCCAGCAGCTTAGACCGGACTCTCCTAAAAAACATTCAGTACTTC. This translates into CASSLDRTLLKNIQYF. The rearrangement links TRBV7-4 to TRBJ2-4, with a weak D call TRBD2 (5 bases). The V end lost 1 base, the J end lost 4 bases, and 14 bases lay between the germline ends. CDR1 and CDR2 from the germline V gene are SGHVT and SQSDAQ. The CDR3 contains 16 residues. Filled out from reference TRBV7-4 and TRBJ2-4, the complete variable domain reads GAGVSQSPRYKVAKRGRDVALRCDSISGHVTLYWYRQTLGQGSEVLTYSQSDAQRDKSGRPSGRFSAERPERSVSTLKIQRTEQGDSAVYLCASSLDRTLLKNIQYFGAGTRLSVL.

The chain is built from TRBV20-1 and TRBJ2-3; 12 bases map to TRBD2. Losses at the gene ends were 6 bases for V and 5 bases for J; bases not matched to a gene: 18. There are 18 residues in the CDR3. The germline CDR1 and CDR2 sequences are DFQATT and SNEGSKA (reference sequence). The CDR3 coding sequence is TGCAGTGCCTTCTCCCGGACTAGCGGGGCCCCTTATTTAGATACGCAGTATTTT. Protein: CSAFSRTSGAPYLDTQYF.

This rearrangement joins TRBV20-1 to TRBJ2-7, with 10 nucleotides matching TRBD2. The V gene end was trimmed by 6 bases and the J gene end by 2 bases; junction bases not matched to a gene: 7. CDR1 and CDR2 from the germline V gene are DFQATT and SNEGSKA (reference sequence). The CDR3 covers 14 residues. CDR3 protein: CSAQTSGAAYEQYV. In DNA form, the CDR3 reads TGCAGTGCCCAAACTAGCGGGGCAGCCTACGAGCAGTACGTC.

A few counts support this clonotype. The rearrangement links TRBV20-1 to TRBJ1-5, with no clear D. Trimming stripped 0 bases from V and 5 bases from J, with 14 bases between. In germline, CDR1 is DFQATT, CDR2 SNEGSKA (reference sequence). CDR3 length: 15 amino acids. CDR3: CSARDRKGGDQPQHF. The CDR3, as DNA: TGCAGTGCTAGAGATAGGAAGGGTGGCGATCAGCCCCAGCATTTT.

The V and J genes are TRBV2 and TRBJ2-7, with 7 bases lining up with TRBD1. V was clipped by 3 bases and J by 5 bases; unmatched bases: 13. The germline gives CDR1 SNHLY, CDR2 FYNNEI. CDR3 length equals 16 residues. The CDR3 loop reads CASSDPPKGAGNEQYF. The CDR3 nucleotides are TGTGCCAGCAGTGATCCCCCCAAGGGGGCTGGGAACGAGCAGTACTTC.

This chain links TRBV7-2 with TRBJ2-3; D is perhaps TRBD1 (5 bases). The CDR3 runs to 12 residues. Germline CDR1 and CDR2: SGHTA and FQGNSA. V lost 0 bases and J lost 9, with 7 bases in between. The CDR3 bases are TGTGCCAGCAGCTTAGCCAGGGTGACGCAGTATTTT. Its protein product is CASSLARVTQYF.

The chain employs TRBV20-1 and TRBJ2-1; D is ambiguous. Germline CDR1 reads DFQATT; CDR2 reads SNEGSKA (reference sequence). Trimming left V 3 bases short and J 0 bases short, with 12 bases between. This CDR3 is built from 15 residues. The DNA for the CDR3 is TGCAGTGCTAGCGGCCTCTTGAGCTCCTACAATGAGCAGTTCTTC. It codes for CSASGLLSSYNEQFF.

This clonotype occurred many times. This chain joins TRBV4-1 and TRBJ2-3, with D unclear. From germline, CDR1 is MGHRA and CDR2 YSYEKL. Trimming removed 5 bases at V and 2 bases at J, with 8 bases between. CDR3 length equals 13 residues. In DNA form, the CDR3 reads TGCGCCAGCAGCATGGGGATCACAGATACGCAGTATTTT. Translated, it gives CASSMGITDTQYF.

This chain connects TRBV12-3 or TRBV12-4 to TRBJ2-1; TRBD2 matches 15 bases. Trimming at V came to 5 bases and at J to 9 bases, leaving 5 bases not matched to a gene. This CDR3 region has 15 residues. CDR3 DNA sequence: TGTGCCAGCAGTCGGACTAGCGGGGGGGCAATTGAGCAGTTCTTC. Amino acid sequence: CASSRTSGGAIEQFF.